This T cell receptor (beta chain) came from a study of PD-1 blockade in classical Hodgkin lymphoma. Study-level information: Intravenous delivery of nivolumab at 3 mg/kg to patients occurred every 2 weeks. The study, taken as a whole, reports: Exclusion was the outcome for patients who began nivolumab under 1 year after ASCT.

Some clones are missing from TCRdb's copy, which holds only in-frame ones; the method was immunoSEQ multiplex PCR. The table shows about 23,000 clones, with 88% occurring only once. A note on this clone: Its antigen is unknown.

With 6 bases clipped from V and 0 bases from J, the junction kept 9 bases outside the gene matches. The CDR3 runs to 18 residues. The germline V gene has CDR1 SEHNR and CDR2 FQNEAQ (reference sequence). Time point defined: cycle 4 day 1 (C4D1), after around six weeks of nivolumab. Brentuximab vedotin exposure varied among the patients, all of whom had relapsed after autologous stem cell transplantation. Complete response, partial response or progressive disease was recorded as best response. This chain connects TRBV7-9 to TRBJ2-6; 9 bases are a match to TRBD2. The starting material was peripheral blood mononuclear cells (PBMCs), obtained before the fourth cycle of nivolumab. The source of this sequence is a human donor with classical Hodgkin lymphoma. The DNA for the CDR3 is TGTGCCAGCAGTTTGATAGCGGGAGCGAGCTCTGGGGCCAACGTCCTGACTTTC. It is translated as CASSLIAGASSGANVLTF.